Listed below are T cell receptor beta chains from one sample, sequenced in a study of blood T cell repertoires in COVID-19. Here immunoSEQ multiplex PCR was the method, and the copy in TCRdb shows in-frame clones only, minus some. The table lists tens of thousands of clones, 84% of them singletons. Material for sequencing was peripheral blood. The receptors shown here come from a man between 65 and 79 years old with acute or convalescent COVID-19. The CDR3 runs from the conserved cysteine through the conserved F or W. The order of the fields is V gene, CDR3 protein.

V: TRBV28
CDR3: CASRIGGTDSPYEQYF

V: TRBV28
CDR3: CASSLSAYEQYF

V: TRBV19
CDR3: CASSTGTGETQYF

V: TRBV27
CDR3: CASSLGSSGISIYNEQFF

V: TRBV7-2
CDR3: CASSPGETANEKLFF

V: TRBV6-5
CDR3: CASSSTKRAKNIQYF

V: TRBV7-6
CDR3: CASSPGGLGNYGYTF

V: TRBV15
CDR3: CATSPSRDNNQPQHF

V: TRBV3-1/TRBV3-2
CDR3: CASSQPGTGDEKLFF

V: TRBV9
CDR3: CASSVRTEAEQFF

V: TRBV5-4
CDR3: CASSDGQGRNTIYF

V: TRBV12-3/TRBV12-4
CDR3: CASRKGEGQPQHF

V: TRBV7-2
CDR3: CASSFGTGRGEQFF

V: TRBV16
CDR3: CASSPYSTGINEKLFF

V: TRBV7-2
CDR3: CASSSEPRGGRETQYF

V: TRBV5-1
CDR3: CASSLESGNRKDTQYF

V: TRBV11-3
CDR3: CASSLAGGEANEQFF

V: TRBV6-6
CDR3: CASSPDRGSQPQHF

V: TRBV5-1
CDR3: CASSAWGQTYEQYF

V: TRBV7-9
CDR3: CASSWGQNYEQYF

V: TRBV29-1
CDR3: CSVESRPGGYTF

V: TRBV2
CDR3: CASSEGGLSKETQYF

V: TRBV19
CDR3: CASSIRGDGSTGELFF

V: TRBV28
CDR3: CASSKGRTGGEQYF

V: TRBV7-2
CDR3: CASSLTRLAGAYEQYF

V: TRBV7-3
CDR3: CASSSLRGAYNEQFF

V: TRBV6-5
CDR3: CASHVGLYGYTF

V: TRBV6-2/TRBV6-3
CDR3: CASSYGAGVWSNSPLHF

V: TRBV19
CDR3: CASSVRQGRAYNEQFF

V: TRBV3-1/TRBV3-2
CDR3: CASSQEGRGGYTF